This is a list of T cell receptor beta chains from one sample in a study of cytomegalovirus exposure and HLA in healthy donors. Using immunoSEQ multiplex PCR, the repertoire was profiled, and TCRdb retains in-frame clones only, with some absent. The sample records some 150,000 clones, 60% to 85% being singletons. Source material: PBMCs. The receptors come from a male donor in good health and CMV-seronegative. Both conserved end residues are part of each CDR3. Each record gives: clone size, V gene, D gene, J gene, CDR3 protein, CDR3 DNA. D genes are given only for firm matches. Size is stated for part of the rows, as once, few or many counts, or as a class when the clone is expanded.

-	TRBV5-1	TRBD1	TRBJ2-1	CASSFGTGQYNEQFF	TGCGCCAGCAGCTTCGGGACAGGGCAGTACAATGAGCAGTTCTTC
-	TRBV7-9	-	TRBJ1-1	CASSLARNTEAFF	TGTGCCAGCAGCTTAGCTAGGAACACTGAAGCTTTCTTT
-	TRBV2	TRBD1	TRBJ1-2	CASTVATGGRGYTF	TGTGCCAGCACTGTGGCCACAGGGGGCCGTGGCTACACCTTC
-	TRBV5-1	TRBD1	TRBJ2-7	CASSPRQGSSYEQYF	TGCGCCAGCAGCCCGCGACAGGGGTCGTCCTACGAGCAGTACTTC
-	TRBV2	-	TRBJ1-1	CASNPENTEAFF	TGTGCCAGCAATCCAGAGAACACTGAAGCTTTCTTT
-	TRBV30	TRBD1	TRBJ1-5	CAWSLDRVNQPQHF	TGTGCCTGGAGTCTGGACAGGGTGAATCAGCCCCAGCATTTT
-	TRBV7-8	TRBD2	TRBJ2-7	CASSLLAGAYEQYF	TGTGCCAGCAGCTTATTGGCGGGAGCGTACGAGCAGTACTTC
few	TRBV6-1	-	TRBJ1-4	CASTGRSPGRGKLFF	TGTGCCAGCACTGGACGGTCCCCCGGGAGGGGAAAACTGTTTTTT
-	TRBV7-8	-	TRBJ2-1	CASSLATASYNEQFF	TGTGCCAGCAGCTTAGCCACAGCATCTTACAATGAGCAGTTCTTC
-	TRBV6-1	-	TRBJ2-5	CASSESYGGQGEYF	TGTGCCAGCAGTGAATCCTACGGGGGTCAGGGCGAGTACTTC
-	TRBV7-6	TRBD2	TRBJ2-6	CASANGGRGGRANVLTF	TGTGCCAGCGCCAACGGGGGTCGGGGGGGTAGGGCCAACGTCCTGACTTTC
-	TRBV7-9	-	TRBJ2-3	CASSLRSGVDTQYF	TGTGCCAGCAGCCTCCGTTCGGGTGTAGATACGCAGTATTTT
-	TRBV7-9	TRBD2	TRBJ2-7	CASSLSSGRAYEQYF	TGTGCCAGCAGCTTATCTAGCGGGAGAGCCTACGAGCAGTACTTC
-	TRBV29-1	TRBD1	TRBJ1-2	CSVETGGSYGYTF	TGCAGCGTGGAGACAGGGGGCTCCTATGGCTACACCTTC
-	TRBV7-9	-	TRBJ2-7	CASSPPFREQYF	TGTGCCAGCAGCCCCCCGTTTAGAGAGCAGTACTTC
once	TRBV2	TRBD1	TRBJ2-5	CASKDRVQETQYF	TGTGCCAGCAAGGACAGGGTTCAAGAGACCCAGTACTTC
-	TRBV30	-	TRBJ2-7	CAWRGTRDQNEQYF	TGTGCCTGGAGGGGGACTCGGGACCAAAACGAGCAGTACTTC
few	TRBV30	-	TRBJ1-2	CAWSYSPHGYTF	TGTGCCTGGTCGTACTCACCCCATGGCTACACCTTC
-	TRBV10-3	TRBD2	TRBJ2-1	CAISESLAGGTDDEQFF	TGTGCCATCAGTGAGTCCCTAGCGGGGGGCACTGACGATGAGCAGTTCTTC
-	TRBV5-4	TRBD2	TRBJ2-2	CASSSREGAGELFF	TGTGCCAGCAGCTCCAGGGAGGGCGCCGGGGAGCTGTTTTTT
-	TRBV7-2	-	TRBJ1-5	CASNSPPGRVHF	TGTGCCAGCAACTCCCCACCGGGCAGGGTGCATTTC
-	TRBV30	-	TRBJ2-2	CAWSVTGVGTGELFF	TGTGCCTGGAGTGTAACGGGGGTTGGCACCGGGGAGCTGTTTTTT
-	TRBV4-1	TRBD1	TRBJ1-5	CASSQRQGLGNQPQHF	TGCGCCAGCAGCCAACGACAGGGTTTAGGCAATCAGCCCCAGCATTTT
-	TRBV29-1	TRBD2	TRBJ2-5	CSVEEAGIDQETQYF	TGCAGCGTTGAAGAAGCGGGGATAGACCAAGAGACCCAGTACTTC
few	TRBV6-5	TRBD2	TRBJ2-1	CASSYSTGGPYNEQFF	TGTGCCAGCAGTTACTCGACGGGGGGACCCTACAATGAGCAGTTCTTC
-	TRBV5-1	TRBD1	TRBJ2-7	CASSFGTGGDEQYF	TGCGCCAGCAGCTTCGGGACAGGGGGCGACGAGCAGTACTTC
-	TRBV7-3	TRBD2	TRBJ2-7	CASSRVGGGSYEQYF	TGTGCCAGCAGCCGTGTGGGGGGGGGCTCCTACGAGCAGTACTTC
-	TRBV19	-	TRBJ2-1	CARSENEQFF	TGTGCCAGGAGTGAGAATGAGCAGTTCTTC
-	TRBV20-1	-	TRBJ2-1	CSAREYNEQFF	TGCAGTGCTAGGGAGTACAATGAGCAGTTCTTC
-	TRBV27	TRBD1	TRBJ1-1	CASRRTGVPEAFF	TGTGCCAGCAGGCGTACAGGGGTCCCTGAAGCTTTCTTT
-	TRBV25-1	-	TRBJ2-7	CASSTSVGSGVLYEQYF	-
-	TRBV7-2	TRBD1	TRBJ1-1	CASSFRGMNTEAFF	TGTGCCAGCAGCTTCAGGGGGATGAACACTGAAGCTTTCTTT
-	TRBV19	-	TRBJ2-1	CATQYGIGLSNEQFF	TGTGCCACGCAGTATGGGATCGGACTTTCTAATGAGCAGTTCTTC
-	TRBV4-3	-	TRBJ2-1	CASSRTPIKGYNEQFF	TGCGCCAGCTCCCGGACTCCAATTAAAGGGTACAATGAGCAGTTCTTC
-	TRBV6-1	TRBD1	TRBJ1-6	CASKDRGSNNSPLHF	TGTGCCAGCAAAGACAGGGGCAGCAATAATTCACCCCTCCACTTT
-	TRBV9	TRBD2	TRBJ2-1	CASSLRLADYNEQFF	TGTGCCAGCAGCCTCCGACTAGCGGATTACAATGAGCAGTTCTTC
-	TRBV7-6	TRBD2	TRBJ2-3	CASSSILGLAGDTQYF	TGTGCCAGCAGCTCCATTCTCGGACTAGCGGGAGATACGCAGTATTTT
-	TRBV5-1	-	TRBJ2-4	CASSLEASGAKNIQYF	TGCGCCAGCAGCTTGGAAGCATCAGGGGCCAAAAACATTCAGTACTTC
-	TRBV15	-	TRBJ1-1	CATSRNPVKTPNTEAFF	TGTGCCACCAGCAGAAATCCAGTGAAGACACCTAACACTGAAGCTTTCTTT
-	TRBV29-1	TRBD2	TRBJ2-5	CSVEVAGGAGTQYF	TGCAGCGTTGAAGTAGCGGGAGGGGCCGGGACCCAGTACTTC